This T cell receptor beta chain was sequenced during a study of cytomegalovirus exposure and HLA in healthy donors. Germline V gene sequence: CDR1 SGDLS, CDR2 YYNGEE. V gave up 5 bases and J gave up 1 base, with 10 bases separating them. There are 13 residues in the CDR3. Sequenced by immunoSEQ multiplex PCR; TCRdb stores in-frame clones only, minus some. The table includes under 250,000 clones, 80% to 90% detected once. Sequenced sample: PBMCs. This TCR was recovered from a woman aged 18-30 years in good health and CMV-seropositive. The chain combines TRBV9 with TRBJ2-7; D is undetermined. CDR3 residues: CASRPPGSYEQYF. The CDR3 DNA is TGTGCCAGCAGACCCCCGGGTTCCTACGAGCAGTACTTC.